This TCR beta chain was identified during a study of beta chain features in type 1 diabetes. Study-level information: Cell yields, gender and age were similar in healthy donors and patients. Study-wide points: All four CD4+ subsets from Type 1 diabetes patients carried moderately but significantly shorter TCRB CDR3s. When cDNA is sequenced, cells with high TCR expression could be over-represented. The naive, central memory and Treg TCRB repertoires looked more alike in patients than they did in healthy donors.

All of the isolated RNA was reverse transcribed, so expressed TCRB transcripts were sequenced. Some clones are missing from TCRdb's copy, which holds only in-frame ones; the method was immunoSEQ multiplex PCR. The sample consists of under 300,000 clones, around 26% of them appearing once. The CDR3 contains 15 residues. The V gene's germline CDR1 is SGHRS and CDR2 YFSETQ. After removal of 7 bases from V and 5 bases from J, the junction contained 9 bases not matched to a gene. This clone has a handful of counts. The antigen is not known. The receptor's source is a man aged 30-40 years in good health. V usage is TRBV5-1 and J usage is TRBJ2-1, with 10 bases lining up with TRBD1. The sample comprised central memory CD4+ T cells from blood. The CDR3 region has the DNA TGCGCCAGCGAGCTCACCGGGACAGGGGACAATGAGCAGTTCTTC. This encodes CASELTGTGDNEQFF.